The 2 T cell receptor beta chains given below trace back to one sample, sequenced in a study of response to subunit inactivated influenza vaccine. TCRdb fed the RT-PCR reads into MiXCR, producing one record per CDR3 protein. The table includes 280,000 or so distinct CDR3 sequences, 20% to 25% detected once. The sample here was PBMCs from blood, taken about 20 months after vaccination. The receptors originated from a man between 50 and 75 years old who received an inactivated influenza vaccine.

In its sample, this clonotype was seen a few times. J is TRBJ2-3 and V is TRBV23-1, with 7 bases matching TRBD2. TRBV23-1 is known as an ORF, though its function is uncertain. CDR3 size: 12 residues. V lost 9 bases and J lost 6; bases outside the gene matches: 6. The CDR3 DNA reads TGCGCCAGTCGCGGGGAGGGGGATACGCAGTATTTT. Its translation: CASRGEGDTQYF.

V and J are TRBV7-6 and TRBJ2-3; 7 bases agree with TRBD1. J gave up 1 base and V 2 bases, and 15 bases lay outside the gene matches. Germline values: CDR1 SGHVS, CDR2 FNYEAQ. The CDR3 length is 19 residues. The CDR3 DNA sequence: TGTGCCAGCAGCTTAAAATTGAGTAGGACCGGGACAGGCACAGATACGCAGTATTTT. Protein product: CASSLKLSRTGTGTDTQYF.